What follows are 31 T cell receptor beta chains derived from one specimen sequenced in a study of T-cell reconstitution after alpha-beta-depleted transplantation in children. TCRbeta library preparation incorporated unique molecular identifiers. TCRdb re-analysed the PCR reads in MiXCR, keeping a single row per CDR3 protein. The repertoire holds about 200,000 distinct CDR3 sequences, with 7% to 9% as singletons. The source material was PBMCs, mostly from graft donor cells, sampled 360 days after TCRalphabeta/CD19-depleted stem cell transplant. The receptors shown here come from a male patient aged 2-15 years who had a stem cell transplant for acute myeloid leukemia, so the T cells may come from the graft donor.

This clonotype was recorded many times. The chain recombines TRBV28 with TRBJ2-4; TRBD1 matches at 10 bases. V lost 6 bases, J lost 8 bases, and 7 bases stayed unmatched. The CDR3 contains 14 residues. CDR1 and CDR2 from the germline V gene are MDHEN and SYDVKM. CDR3 bases: TGTGCCAGCAGACATCTAGGGACAGGGGACATTCAGTACTTC. It yields the protein CASRHLGTGDIQYF. Combining the CDR3 with reference TRBV28 and TRBJ2-4 gives the whole variable domain DVKVTQSSRYLVKRTGEKVFLECVQDMDHENMFWYRQDPGLGLRLIYFSYDVKMKEKGDIPEGYSVSREKKERFSLILESASTNQTSMYLCASRHLGTGDIQYFGAGTRLSVL.

This chain joins TRBV10-3 and TRBJ2-1; TRBD1 aligns across 7 bases. The V segment lost 6 bases and the J segment 2 bases; nucleotides outside the gene matches: 4. In germline, CDR1 is ENHRY, CDR2 SYGVKD. CDR3 length: 14 residues. CDR3 in amino acids: CAIRRQGAYNEQFF. The CDR3 nucleotides are TGTGCCATCAGGCGACAGGGTGCCTACAATGAGCAGTTCTTC.

To note about this clonotype: Just one base apart from a much larger clone, this may be a read error. The chain recombines TRBV5-4 with TRBJ2-1; 8 bases map to TRBD2. The V gene's germline CDR1 is SGHNT and CDR2 YYREEE (reference sequence). The CDR3 has 16 amino acids. The CDR3 DNA is TGTGCCAGCAGCTTGGCGGGACTAGTGACCTACCATGAGCAGTTCTTC. This codes for CASSLAGLVTYHEQFF.

V usage is TRBV12-3 or TRBV12-4 and J usage is TRBJ2-1, with D perhaps TRBD2 (5 bases). The length of the CDR3 is 12 residues. V dropped 3 bases and J dropped 10 bases, with 10 bases sitting between them. DNA for the CDR3: TGTGCCAGCAGTTTTGGGCCGGGAGAGCAGTTCTTC. It codes for CASSFGPGEQFF.

The chain joins TRBV28 to TRBJ1-3; D remains ambiguous. The CDR3 has 12 residues. The V gene lost 4 bases and the J gene lost 8 bases, with 9 bases spanning the gap. Germline-derived CDR1 and CDR2 are MDHEN and SYDVKM. Here the CDR3 DNA reads TGTGCCAGCAGTTCGCTCCAGGACACCATATATTTT. It codes for CASSSLQDTIYF.

The chain joins TRBV5-6 to TRBJ2-4; maybe TRBD1 (6 bases). Trimming pared 4 bases from V and 1 base from J, leaving 24 bases between. CDR1 SGHDT and CDR2 YYEEEE come from the germline V gene. CDR3 length: 19 amino acids. In DNA, the CDR3 is TGTGCCAGCAGCCTACTACAGGGTTCAGGTGGTGGGGCCAAAAACATTCAGTACTTC. It yields the protein CASSLLQGSGGGAKNIQYF. The variable domain in full, completed from reference TRBV5-6 and TRBJ2-4, reads DAGVTQSPTHLIKTRGQQVTLRCSPKSGHDTVSWYQQALGQGPQFIFQYYEEEERQRGNFPDRFSGHQFPNYSSELNVNALLLGDSALYLCASSLLQGSGGGAKNIQYFGAGTRLSVL.

This clonotype has a handful of counts. The rearrangement uses TRBV5-1 and TRBJ2-1; 8 bases line up with TRBD2. The junction had 7 bases not matched to a gene; V was cut back by 3 bases and J by 8 bases. Germline V CDR1 and CDR2: SGHRS, YFSETQ. This CDR3 has 14 residues. CDR3 sequence: CASSYVTSDYEQFF. The DNA for the CDR3 is TGCGCCAGCAGCTACGTGACTAGCGACTATGAGCAGTTCTTC.

This clonotype occurred many times. This chain uses TRBV7-9 with TRBJ2-3; D remains ambiguous. This CDR3 region has 15 residues. CDR1 and CDR2 from the germline V gene are SEHNR and FQNEAQ (reference sequence). V lost 3 bases, J lost 1 base, and 11 bases lay in between. CDR3 residues: CASSFVKSGTDTQYF. CDR3 coding DNA: TGTGCCAGCAGCTTTGTTAAGTCCGGCACAGATACGCAGTATTTT. The entire variable domain, with the rest obtained from reference TRBV7-9 and TRBJ2-3, is as follows: DTGVSQNPRHKITKRGQNVTFRCDPISEHNRLYWYRQTLGQGPEFLTYFQNEAQLEKSRLLSDRFSAERPKGSFSTLEIQRTEQGDSAMYLCASSFVKSGTDTQYFGPGTRLTVL.

This clonotype has a count of ten or more. The chain recombines TRBV11-2 with TRBJ1-1, with D uncertain. Germline CDR1 reads SGHAT; CDR2 reads FQNNGV. This CDR3 spans 13 amino acids. Trimming pared 4 bases from V and 0 bases from J, leaving 6 bases between. The CDR3 reads CASSSVLNTEAFF. The CDR3, as DNA: TGTGCCAGCAGCTCGGTTTTGAACACTGAAGCTTTCTTT. The full variable domain, rest sourced from reference TRBV11-2 and TRBJ1-1, is EAGVAQSPRYKIIEKRQSVAFWCNPISGHATLYWYQQILGQGPKLLIQFQNNGVVDDSQLPKDRFSAERLKGVDSTLKIQPAKLEDSAVYLCASSSVLNTEAFFGQGTRLTVV.

This clonotype has just a few counts. This chain connects TRBV12-3 or TRBV12-4 to TRBJ2-5, with D possibly being TRBD2 (6 bases). The CDR3 runs 14 residues. The germline V and J ends were trimmed by 3 bases and 2 bases, with 10 bases remaining between them. This CDR3 is CASSFVGTQETQYF. The CDR3 DNA sequence: TGTGCCAGCAGTTTTGTGGGGACTCAAGAGACCCAGTACTTC.

This clonotype occurred many times. V usage is TRBV20-1 and J usage is TRBJ2-1; 9 nucleotides align to TRBD1. V trimming: 3 bases; J trimming: 5 bases; junction bases outside the gene matches: 8. Per germline, CDR1 DFQATT and CDR2 SNEGSKA (reference sequence). The CDR3 is made up of 15 amino acids. The CDR3 nucleotides are TGCAGTGCTAGTAACGCGGGACAGGGCGACAATGAGCAGTTCTTC. Encoded protein: CSASNAGQGDNEQFF.

This clonotype was detected ten times or more. Here the CDR3 DNA reads TGTGCCAGCAGTTTTGCCCAAGAGACCCAGTACTTC. Its translation is CASSFAQETQYF. The chain employs TRBV12-3 or TRBV12-4 and TRBJ2-5; unclear D gene. The germline V and J ends were trimmed by 3 bases and 1 base, with 3 bases remaining between them. The CDR3 is 12 amino acids.

The chain couples TRBV12-3 or TRBV12-4 to TRBJ1-2, with 10 bases matching TRBD1. There are 18 residues in the CDR3. The junction had 10 bases not matched to a gene; V was cut back by 3 bases and J by 0 bases. This chain's CDR3 is CASSLGTGDPISNYGYTF. DNA of the CDR3: TGTGCCAGCAGTTTGGGGACAGGGGACCCCATTTCTAACTATGGCTACACCTTC.

This clonotype was observed at least ten times. The rearrangement uses TRBV27 and TRBJ2-7; 13 positions agree with TRBD2. Germline CDR1 is MNHEY and CDR2 is SMNVEV (reference sequence). The CDR3 runs 13 residues. The junction had 0 bases not matched to a gene; V was cut back by 5 bases and J by 5 bases. CDR3 nucleotides: TGTGCCAGCAGTGGACTAGCGGGAGACGAGCAGTACTTC. Its protein product is CASSGLAGDEQYF.

This chain uses TRBV4-2 with TRBJ2-7, with TRBD1 matching over 7 bases. The CDR3 length is 16 residues. J was trimmed by 3 bases and V by 3 bases; bases with no gene match: 11. CDR1 LGHNA and CDR2 YNFKEQ come from the germline V gene. The DNA of the CDR3 is TGTGCCAGCAGCCAGGCCAGCCGACAGGGATTCTACGAGCAGTACTTC. The encoded protein is CASSQASRQGFYEQYF.

The table lists this clonotype with many counts. This CDR3 is CASSLFSGATYNEQFF. The CDR3 nucleotides are TGCGCCAGCAGCCTTTTTAGCGGGGCGACTTACAATGAGCAGTTCTTC. The chain employs TRBV5-1 and TRBJ2-1, with 8 bases lining up with TRBD2. Unmatched junction bases numbered 10, after V lost 4 bases and J lost 4 bases. CDR1 and CDR2 from the germline V gene are SGHRS and YFSETQ. The CDR3 is made up of 16 amino acids.

V usage is TRBV10-3 and J usage is TRBJ2-7; no clear D. The CDR3 has 12 residues. Germline V gives CDR1 ENHRY, CDR2 SYGVKD. V dropped 10 bases and J dropped 3 bases, with 13 bases sitting between them. The chain's CDR3 is CATSRTDYEQYF. CDR3 DNA sequence: TGTGCCACCTCTCGAACAGACTACGAGCAGTACTTC.

The CDR3 DNA sequence: TGCGCCAGCAGCTTTCAGGTTAGAGAGACCCAGTACTTC. As protein: CASSFQVRETQYF. The chain is built from TRBV5-1 and TRBJ2-5; no firm D call. Germline assignment: CDR1 SGHRS and CDR2 YFSETQ. V was cut by 2 bases and J by 4 bases, with 9 bases left in between. The CDR3 consists of 13 residues.

This clonotype has ten or more counts. The chain uses TRBV20-1 and TRBJ1-1, with 7 bases identical to TRBD1. Germline assignment: CDR1 DFQATT and CDR2 SNEGSKA (reference sequence). The junction had 11 bases not matched to a gene; V was cut back by 5 bases and J by 11 bases. CDR3 length: 12 residues. The CDR3 DNA reads as TGCAGTGCTCGTTCACAGGGGATGTGGGCTTTCTTT. It translates to CSARSQGMWAFF.

This clonotype has only a few counts. The chain links TRBV12-3 or TRBV12-4 to TRBJ2-3; 11 nucleotides line up with TRBD2. This CDR3 is 16 amino acids long. Germline trimming cut 6 bases from V and 5 bases from J; bases unmatched to any gene: 10. The CDR3 loop reads CASSSISGRERDTQYF. CDR3 bases: TGTGCCAGCAGCTCCATTAGCGGGAGGGAACGAGATACGCAGTATTTT.

This clonotype was counted between two and nine times. The chain uses TRBV7-3 and TRBJ2-1, with D perhaps TRBD1 or TRBD2 (6 bases each). Germline CDR1 and CDR2: SGHTA and FQGTGA. V gave up 5 bases and J gave up 8 bases, with 19 bases separating them. The CDR3 is 15 residues long. Here the CDR3 reads CASSPSSGSGDEQFF. The CDR3 DNA follows: TGTGCCAGCAGCCCATCGAGCGGGTCAGGGGATGAGCAGTTCTTC. Full variable domain (missing parts from reference TRBV7-3 and TRBJ2-1): GAGVSQTPSNKVTEKGKYVELRCDPISGHTALYWYRQSLGQGPEFLIYFQGTGAADDSGLPNDRFFAVRPEGSVSTLKIQRTERGDSAVYLCASSPSSGSGDEQFFGPGTRLTVL.

This clonotype has a handful of counts. The genes are TRBV29-1 and TRBJ2-2; 7 positions match TRBD2. V was pared by 7 bases and J by 5 bases, with 10 bases of the junction left unmatched. This CDR3 spans 14 amino acids. Germline loops: CDR1 SQVTM, CDR2 ANQGSEA. The CDR3 protein is CSARPGRGTGELFF. DNA of the CDR3: TGCAGCGCCCGCCCAGGGCGGGGGACCGGGGAGCTGTTTTTT.

Only a few counts were recorded for this clonotype. The rearrangement uses TRBV5-1 and TRBJ2-1; D gene unclear. The CDR3 is 13 amino acids. Germline V CDR1 and CDR2: SGHRS, YFSETQ. With 0 bases removed from V and 5 bases from J, the gap between germline ends came to 6 bases. In nucleotides, the CDR3 is TGCGCCAGCAGCTTGGTGAACGACAATGAGCAGTTCTTC. Its translation: CASSLVNDNEQFF.

A few counts support this clonotype. V and J are TRBV4-3 and TRBJ2-3; TRBD2 agrees at 10 bases. This CDR3 spans 17 amino acids. J gave up 5 bases and V 0 bases, and 8 bases lay outside the gene matches. Germline V gene lookup returns CDR1 LGHNA and CDR2 YSLEER. CDR3 protein: CASSQDSLAGAIDTQYF. In DNA form, the CDR3 reads TGCGCCAGCAGCCAAGATAGCCTAGCGGGAGCTATAGATACGCAGTATTTT.

This clonotype was picked up many times. As DNA, the CDR3 is TGCAGTGTTCTCGCCCAGGTGAACACTGAAGCTTTCTTT. Encoded protein: CSVLAQVNTEAFF. The chain employs TRBV20-1 and TRBJ1-1; D gene ambiguous. The CDR3 is 13 residues long. Trimming took off 7 bases at V and 0 bases at J, with 12 bases between the two ends. The V gene's germline CDR1 is DFQATT and CDR2 SNEGSKA (reference sequence).

This clonotype occurred many times. The rearrangement uses TRBV12-3 or TRBV12-4 and TRBJ2-6; D is uncertain. V was pared by 9 bases and J by 0 bases, with 6 bases between. The CDR3 extends over 13 amino acids. Written as DNA, the CDR3 is TGTGCCAGTGCAGGCTCTGGGGCCAACGTCCTGACTTTC. Translated, it gives CASAGSGANVLTF.

This clonotype has ten or more counts. The chain carries TRBV12-3 or TRBV12-4 and TRBJ2-7; 9 bases are shared with TRBD1. The ends lost 4 bases at V and 6 bases at J; junction bases unmatched: 13. This CDR3 has 16 residues. CDR3 loop: CASSSRRSGTGLEQYF. CDR3 bases: TGTGCCAGCAGTTCTAGGCGCTCCGGGACAGGGCTCGAGCAGTACTTC.

This clonotype was detected many times. The CDR3 loop is CAITPTETYEQYF. CDR3 DNA sequence: TGTGCCATCACCCCGACAGAAACCTACGAGCAGTACTTC. This sequence joins TRBV10-3 and TRBJ2-7; perhaps TRBD1 as D (5 bases). Germline loops: CDR1 ENHRY, CDR2 SYGVKD. The CDR3 has 13 amino acids. Trimming left V 7 bases short and J 2 bases short, with 12 bases between.

The chain has TRBV5-1 and TRBJ2-1; 8 nucleotides agree with TRBD2. V shed 1 base, J shed 9 bases, and the junction held 9 bases outside the gene matches. The germline CDR1 and CDR2 sequences are SGHRS and YFSETQ. This CDR3 has 15 amino acids. In DNA form, the CDR3 reads TGCGCCAGCAGCTTGAAAAGGACTAGCTTCCGTGAGCAGTTCTTC. Its translation is CASSLKRTSFREQFF.

This clonotype was detected many times. The chain uses TRBV7-3 and TRBJ1-1; D call uncertain. Germline-derived CDR1 and CDR2 are SGHTA and FQGTGA. The CDR3 spans 13 residues. V lost 6 bases and J lost 3, with 11 bases in between. The CDR3 protein is CASRSGRDTEAFF. The CDR3 DNA is TGTGCCAGCAGATCCGGGAGGGACACTGAAGCTTTCTTT.

As DNA, the CDR3 is TGCGCCAGCGCCCCACGTTGGACAGCAATCTCTGGGGCCAACGTCCTGACTTTC. This translates into CASAPRWTAISGANVLTF. The rearrangement links TRBV10-2 to TRBJ2-6; D is perhaps TRBD1 (6 bases). CDR1 is WSHSY, CDR2 SAAADI, per germline. Trimming took off 8 bases at V and 0 bases at J, with 20 bases between the two ends. CDR3 length equals 18 residues.